Following are 2 T cell receptor beta chains from one sample sequenced in a study of T-cell reconstitution after alpha-beta-depleted transplantation in children. Researchers prepared the TCRbeta library using unique molecular identifiers, the study reports. From the PCR reads, TCRdb called clonotypes with MiXCR, one entry per CDR3 protein. The sample lists about 410,000 distinct CDR3 sequences, over 20% seen once, with less than 4.5% in the top ten. This sample comprised PBMCs from the stem cell graft donor, obtained from the stem cell graft. These receptors originate from a human donor who donated a stem cell graft to a child with acute myeloid leukemia.

The gene calls are TRBV5-1 and TRBJ2-1, with 7 bases matching TRBD2. Germline V gives CDR1 SGHRS, CDR2 YFSETQ. Losses at the gene ends were 1 base for V and 7 bases for J; bases not matched to a gene: 8. This CDR3 is 15 amino acids long. The DNA of the CDR3 is TGCGCCAGCAGCTTGATCCGCGGGAGTGGGAATGAGCAGTTCTTC. It is translated as CASSLIRGSGNEQFF.

The chain joins TRBV4-1 to TRBJ2-1; D possibly uses TRBD1 or TRBD2 (5 bases each). The germline gives CDR1 MGHRA, CDR2 YSYEKL. V lost 3 bases to trimming and J lost 0 bases, with 12 bases between them. This CDR3 has 16 amino acids. CDR3 residues: CASSHPLDSSYNEQFF. CDR3 sequence (DNA): TGCGCCAGCAGCCACCCACTAGACAGCTCCTACAATGAGCAGTTCTTC.